The 23 T cell receptor beta chains given below trace back to one sample, sequenced in a study of molecular identifiers for immune sequencing clone quantification. TCRdb reprocessed the PCR reads with MiXCR, giving one entry per CDR3 protein. The data show approximately 670,000 distinct CDR3 sequences, 20% seen once. The sequenced material came from naive CD8+ T cells from blood, with Jurkat cell RNA spiked in. As for subset: FACS-sorted CD8+CD4-CCR7+CD45RA+ naive T cells. The receptor set was obtained from a human donor in good health. Some libraries in this study had Jurkat cell RNA spiked in.

The sample holds many counts of this clonotype. The chain combines TRBV28 with TRBJ1-2; no firm D call. CDR1 is MDHEN, CDR2 SYDVKM, per germline. V lost 4 bases and J lost 0, with 12 bases in between. The CDR3 covers 15 residues. CDR3 sequence (DNA): TGTGCCAGCAGTTCCCTTCTACCGACTAACTATGGCTACACCTTC. This codes for CASSSLLPTNYGYTF.

This clonotype was observed a few times. The chain employs TRBV19 and TRBJ1-5; a weak D match, TRBD1 (5 bases). CDR1 and CDR2 (germline): LNHDA, SQIVND (reference sequence). The ends were cut back, 1 base at V and 7 bases at J, with 11 bases in the middle. CDR3 length: 14 amino acids. The CDR3 DNA follows: TGTGCCAGTAGTATAGGTCCAGGGACCCAGCCCCAGCATTTT. It is translated as CASSIGPGTQPQHF.

A note on this clonotype: The junction departs from the called germline gene at one end, perhaps through a read error. CDR3 amino acids: CASSLTTGGRVHGYTF. The CDR3 DNA sequence: TGTGCCAGCAGCTTGACCACAGGGGGAAGAGTCCATGGCTACACCTTC. The chain is built from TRBV5-3 and TRBJ1-2; TRBD1 matches 8 bases. TRBV5-3 is an ORF, with its function uncertain. This CDR3 spans 16 amino acids.

This clonotype was seen many times. The rearrangement uses TRBV28 and TRBJ2-3, with D possibly matching TRBD2 (6 bases). CDR1 and CDR2 from the germline V gene are MDHEN and SYDVKM. The CDR3 covers 15 residues. V lost 5 bases and J 3 bases, leaving 15 bases between the germline ends. The CDR3 region is CASSLVSGVTDTQYF. The CDR3 bases are TGTGCCAGCAGTCTTGTTTCGGGAGTGACAGATACGCAGTATTTT.

This clonotype was counted at least ten times. V usage is TRBV7-8 and J usage is TRBJ1-5; D remains unclear. CDR3 length equals 16 residues. Trimming took off 1 base at V and 0 bases at J, with 10 bases between the two ends. Germline-derived CDR1 and CDR2 are SGHVS and FQNEAQ. In DNA, the CDR3 is TGTGCCAGCAGCTTAGGAAGTAGCCTTAGCAATCAGCCCCAGCATTTT. Its protein is CASSLGSSLSNQPQHF.

This clonotype was picked up many times. The chain recombines TRBV15 with TRBJ2-6; a possible D gene is TRBD2 (5 bases). CDR1 is LNHNV and CDR2 is YYDKDF in the germline V gene (reference sequence). V lost 6 bases and J 4 bases, leaving 7 bases between the germline ends. This CDR3 spans 13 amino acids. The CDR3 DNA is TGTGCCACCAGAGCGGTGGGGGCCAACGTCCTGACTTTC. It specifies CATRAVGANVLTF.

Remarks on this clonotype: An end of the junction does not agree with germline; a read error may underlie this. The genes are TRBV4-1 and TRBJ1-1; D is undetermined. Germline-derived CDR1 and CDR2 are MGHRA and YSYEKL. This CDR3 region has 14 residues. The CDR3, as DNA: TGCACCAGCAGCCCTTCCTCACTTGTTCCCCAGGCTTTCTTT. Amino acids: CTSSPSSLVPQAFF.

This clonotype showed up many times. The V gene is TRBV28, the J gene TRBJ2-7; 7 bases fit TRBD1. From germline, CDR1 is MDHEN and CDR2 SYDVKM. This CDR3 region has 14 residues. J lost 2 bases, V lost 5 bases, and 6 bases had no gene match. This CDR3 is CASSDLDRAYEQYF. CDR3 DNA: TGTGCCAGCAGTGACCTAGACAGGGCCTACGAGCAGTACTTC.

This clonotype was observed at least ten times. The chain recombines TRBV6-2 or TRBV6-3 with TRBJ2-3; tentatively, D is TRBD1 or TRBD2 (6 bases each). The V end was cut by 5 bases, the J end by 5 bases, with 26 bases between. Germline loops: CDR1 MNHEY, CDR2 SVGEGT. The CDR3 is 18 amino acids. The CDR3 loop is CASSPKNTDRGQVDTQYF. CDR3 nucleotides: TGTGCCAGCAGTCCGAAAAATACCGATCGGGGGCAGGTAGATACGCAGTATTTT.

As for this clonotype: This likely comes from a read error, as the CDR3 has no conserved phenylalanine or tryptophan at its end. V is TRBV4-3 and J is TRBJ2-1, with no clear D. The germline V gene encodes CDR1 LGHNA and CDR2 YSLEER. This CDR3 has 13 residues. With 0 bases removed from V and 5 bases from J, the gap between germline ends came to 5 bases. The CDR3 sequence is CASSQEGDNEQFS. The CDR3 DNA reads TGCGCCAGCAGCCAAGAAGGTGACAATGAGCAGTTCTCC.

Only one count was recorded for this clonotype. The V call is TRBV5-5, the J call TRBJ2-2, with a possible D match to TRBD2 (5 bases). Trimming took off 7 bases at V and 4 bases at J, with 11 bases between the two ends. The CDR3 length is 13 residues. From germline, CDR1 is SGHKS and CDR2 YYEKEE (reference sequence). The CDR3 sequence: CASGRGATGELFF. The CDR3 nucleotides read TGTGCCAGCGGACGGGGTGCCACCGGGGAGCTGTTTTTT.

This clonotype was observed at least ten times. The genes are TRBV27 and TRBJ2-5; D possibly uses TRBD1 or TRBD2 (6 bases each). Trimming stripped 2 bases from V and 6 bases from J, with 13 bases between. Germline-derived CDR1 and CDR2 are MNHEY and SMNVEV (reference sequence). The CDR3 sequence is 14 residues long. This chain's CDR3 is CASSLQGGLQTQYF. In DNA form, the CDR3 reads TGTGCCAGCAGTTTACAAGGGGGACTGCAGACCCAGTACTTC.

This clonotype was recorded a few times. The chain uses TRBV27 and TRBJ2-7, with 9 bases that match TRBD1. This CDR3 region has 12 residues. V lost 10 bases and J lost 5; bases outside the gene matches: 6. Germline values: CDR1 MNHEY, CDR2 SMNVEV (reference sequence). The DNA for the CDR3 is TGTGCCATTTGGGACAGGGTCCACGAGCAGTACTTC. The encoded protein is CAIWDRVHEQYF.

The chain joins TRBV6-6 to TRBJ2-1, with D unclear. Trimming removed 8 bases at V and 2 bases at J, with 28 bases between. The CDR3 loop spans 19 amino acids. Germline values: CDR1 MNHNY, CDR2 SVGAGI (reference sequence). CDR3 DNA: TGTGCCAGCTTTAAATGGGGTTTTGGGCTCGTCTACGCCTACAATGAGCAGTTCTTC. This encodes CASFKWGFGLVYAYNEQFF.

This clonotype was seen repeatedly, ten times or more. V usage is TRBV29-1 and J usage is TRBJ2-3; D might be TRBD1 or TRBD2, each matching 5 bases. The CDR3 extends over 13 amino acids. Germline V gives CDR1 SQVTM, CDR2 ANQGSEA. The CDR3 region is CTAEGPLMNTQYF. Here the CDR3 DNA reads TGCACCGCCGAGGGACCCCTCATGAATACGCAGTATTTT.

The chain links TRBV2 to TRBJ2-7; 8 bases line up with TRBD1. The V and J ends lost 2 bases and 0 bases, in that order; junction bases with no gene match: 0. From germline, CDR1 is SNHLY and CDR2 FYNNEI. The CDR3 spans 14 residues. The CDR3 nucleotides read TGTGCCAGCAGTGAAACAGGGGGCTCCTACGAGCAGTACTTC. Translated: CASSETGGSYEQYF. The full variable domain, with the rest looked up from reference TRBV2 and TRBJ2-7, is EPEVTQTPSHQVTQMGQEVILRCVPISNHLYFYWYRQILGQKVEFLVSFYNNEISEKSEIFDDQFSVERPDGSNFTLKIRSTKLEDSAMYFCASSETGGSYEQYFGPGTRLTVT.

This clonotype was seen more than once but under ten times. The V and J genes are TRBV4-1 and TRBJ2-7; a weak D match, TRBD1 (5 bases). This CDR3 is built from 16 residues. Trimming left V 2 bases short and J 6 bases short, with 20 bases between. Germline-derived CDR1 and CDR2 are MGHRA and YSYEKL. Here the CDR3 reads CASSQSYAGLSSEQYF. The DNA for the CDR3 is TGCGCCAGCAGCCAATCTTACGCAGGGTTATCAAGCGAGCAGTACTTC.

This clonotype was seen ten or more times. The chain recombines TRBV20-1 with TRBJ2-7; 7 positions agree with TRBD2. The CDR3 loop spans 18 amino acids. The V and J ends lost 6 bases and 7 bases, in that order; junction bases with no gene match: 27. Per the germline V gene, CDR1 is DFQATT and CDR2 is SNEGSKA (reference sequence). CDR3 nucleotides: TGCAGTGCCCCTGGGAGGGTAGCGGAAACAGTTCCGCTAGTAGAGCAGTACTTC. It encodes CSAPGRVAETVPLVEQYF.

This clonotype was detected many times. This chain links TRBV6-2 or TRBV6-3 with TRBJ1-5; D remains unclear. From germline, CDR1 is MNHEY and CDR2 SVGEGT. V shed 1 base and J shed 10 bases, with 11 bases lying between them. CDR3 size: 13 residues. The CDR3 is CASSYLEVEPQHF. DNA of the CDR3: TGTGCCAGCAGTTACTTGGAGGTGGAACCCCAGCATTTT.

This clonotype was seen repeatedly, ten times or more. The chain couples TRBV7-9 to TRBJ2-2; possible D gene TRBD2, 5 bases. Germline CDR1 SEHNR, CDR2 FQNEAQ (reference sequence). V lost 3 bases and J lost 1, with 9 bases in between. The CDR3 is 15 residues long. Written as DNA, the CDR3 is TGTGCCAGCAGCTTGCCGGCGGGGAACACCGGGGAGCTGTTTTTT. It yields the protein CASSLPAGNTGELFF.

This clonotype was seen many times. The chain is built from TRBV4-3 and TRBJ2-7; 13 bases are shared with TRBD2. Germline CDR1 is LGHNA and CDR2 is YSLEER. The CDR3 is made up of 16 amino acids. Trimming removed 3 bases from V and 4 bases from J; junction bases left unmatched: 6. For the CDR3, the DNA is TGCGCCAGCAGCCAGGTCGGACTAGCGGGAGTTTACGAGCAGTACTTC. It yields the protein CASSQVGLAGVYEQYF.

This clonotype was detected only a few times. The rearrangement uses TRBV11-2 and TRBJ2-4; D is possibly TRBD2 (6 bases). From germline, CDR1 is SGHAT and CDR2 FQNNGV. The CDR3 is 14 amino acids. V was trimmed by 5 bases and J by 5 bases, leaving 13 bases between them. CDR3 sequence reads: CASSGGEWQNIQYF. CDR3 DNA sequence: TGTGCCAGCAGCGGCGGGGAATGGCAAAACATTCAGTACTTC. The full variable domain, its missing parts supplied by reference TRBV11-2 and TRBJ2-4, is EAGVAQSPRYKIIEKRQSVAFWCNPISGHATLYWYQQILGQGPKLLIQFQNNGVVDDSQLPKDRFSAERLKGVDSTLKIQPAKLEDSAVYLCASSGGEWQNIQYFGAGTRLSVL.

This clonotype showed up many times. The rearrangement links TRBV4-3 to TRBJ2-1, with D hard to call. Trimming left V 0 bases short and J 8 bases short, with 8 bases between. This CDR3 spans 13 amino acids. CDR1 LGHNA and CDR2 YSLEER come from the germline V gene. CDR3 in DNA: TGCGCCAGCAGCCAAGAACATAACGATGAGCAGTTCTTC. This encodes CASSQEHNDEQFF.